The entry below gives a single TCR beta chain sequence along with its context. The source of the sample is a study of blood T cells in healthy people across ages. Through a sample-barcoded 5' primer and a J-beta primer mix, a second PCR was run for about 6 to 12 cycles. MiXCR was run by TCRdb on the 5' RACE reads, yielding one entry per CDR3 protein. In the table there are under 700,000 distinct CDR3 sequences, approximately 25% of which are singletons. Trimming cost V 2 bases and J 3 bases, with 14 bases left between them. Germline values: CDR1 DFQATT, CDR2 SNEGSKA (reference sequence). This CDR3 is built from 14 residues. The data were also submitted as part of a second study, on T cells of mothers and their children. According to that study: The second PCR used the M1S primer, and this primer added sample barcodes and 2-4 random nucleotides.

The rearrangement uses TRBV20-1 and TRBJ2-7; TRBD1 is a possible D gene (6 bases). The specimen sequenced was blood. The sequence derives from a boy aged 5-17 years in good health. The CDR3 spells CSARKRGQYYEQYF. Written as DNA, the CDR3 is TGCAGTGCTAGAAAGCGAGGACAGTACTACGAGCAGTACTTC.